This T cell receptor (beta chain) was obtained from a study of post-analysis software for immune sequencing data. On the study more broadly: Some patients lacked subtype; others had relapsing-remitting, secondary progressive or progressive-relapsing disease. Study findings and constraints: Clustering by F measure revealed strong co-clustering among samples prepared together in one batch. Diversity measured as normalized Chao1 was significantly lower in multiple sclerosis patients than in controls.

Notes on this clonotype: Its antigen is not known.

Included in the TCR beta cDNA libraries were unique molecular identifiers. Around 460,000 cDNA molecules came from around 1 to 10 million T cells. TCRdb re-analysed the PCR reads in MiXCR, keeping a single row per CDR3 protein. The profile shows approximately 350,000 distinct CDR3 sequences, roughly 30% of them singletons. Sequenced material: blood. The receptor's source is a girl between 10 and 17 years old with multiple sclerosis.

The CDR3 coding sequence is TGTGCCAGCAGCTTAGGGACTAGCGGCACCTCCTACGAGCAGTACTTC. Its translation: CASSLGTSGTSYEQYF. The chain joins TRBV7-2 to TRBJ2-7; TRBD2 matches at 10 bases. Germline V gives CDR1 SGHTA, CDR2 FQGNSA. CDR3 length: 16 amino acids. The J segment lost 0 bases and the V segment lost 1 base, leaving 3 bases of the junction unmatched.